This T cell receptor (beta chain) was profiled in a study of molecular identifiers for immune sequencing clone quantification. Whole-study findings and limits: Over 97% of effector molecules, but under 1% in naive cells, were held by clones with more than 20 RNA copies.

MiXCR, run by TCRdb on the PCR reads, gives a single entry per CDR3 protein. The table includes approximately 500,000 distinct CDR3 sequences, roughly 26% detected once. This clonotype was counted many times. The antigen is unknown. Per the germline V gene, CDR1 is SQVTM and CDR2 is ANQGSEA. The V gene lost 8 bases and the J gene lost 2 bases, with 11 bases spanning the gap. The CDR3 covers 12 residues. The origin of this receptor is a human donor in good health. Some libraries in this study had Jurkat cell RNA spiked in. Material for sequencing was naive CD8+ T cells from blood, with Jurkat cell RNA spiked in. Specified subset: FACS-sorted CD8+CD4-CCR7+CD45RA+ naive T cells. J is TRBJ2-3 and V is TRBV29-1; D uncertain. CDR3 residues: CSMYSVTDTQYF. The CDR3 DNA sequence: TGCAGCATGTATTCCGTCACAGATACGCAGTATTTT.